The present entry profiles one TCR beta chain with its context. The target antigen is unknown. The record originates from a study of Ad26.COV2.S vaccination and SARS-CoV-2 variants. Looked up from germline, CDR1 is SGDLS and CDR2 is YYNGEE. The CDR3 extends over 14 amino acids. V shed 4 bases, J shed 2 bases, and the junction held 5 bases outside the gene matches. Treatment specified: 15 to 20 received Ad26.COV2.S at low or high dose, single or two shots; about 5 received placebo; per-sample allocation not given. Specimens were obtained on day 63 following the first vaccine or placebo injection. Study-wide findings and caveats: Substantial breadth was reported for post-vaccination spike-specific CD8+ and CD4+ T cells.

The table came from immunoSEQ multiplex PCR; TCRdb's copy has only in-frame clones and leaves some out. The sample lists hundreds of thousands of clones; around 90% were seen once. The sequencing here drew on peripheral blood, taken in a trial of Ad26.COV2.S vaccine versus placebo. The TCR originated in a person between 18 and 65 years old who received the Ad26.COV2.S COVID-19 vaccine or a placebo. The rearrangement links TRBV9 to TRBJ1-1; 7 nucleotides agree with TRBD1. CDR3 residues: CASSPRQGNTEAFF. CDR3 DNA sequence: TGTGCCAGCAGCCCGAGACAGGGAAACACTGAAGCTTTCTTT.